A selection of T cell receptor beta chains follows, all from one sample in a study of blood T cell repertoires in COVID-19. Generated by immunoSEQ multiplex PCR, the TCRdb table keeps only in-frame clones and is missing some. Here the sample spans about 220,000 clones, roughly 80% being singletons. The source material was peripheral blood. The receptors were sampled from a woman in her seventies with COVID-19, enrolled during active disease. Both conserved end residues are part of each CDR3. Each record gives: D gene, clone size, V gene, J gene, CDR3 DNA, CDR3 protein. A D gene is named only where the DNA matches it firmly. Only part of the rows carry a size: once, few, many, or a class if the clone is expanded.

D gene: .; clone size: once; V gene: TRBV5-1; J gene: TRBJ2-7; CDR3 DNA: TGCGCCAGCAGCTCGGAGGGATTCTACGAGCAGTACTTC; CDR3 protein: CASSSEGFYEQYF
D gene: .; clone size: .; V gene: TRBV19; J gene: TRBJ1-6; CDR3 DNA: TGTGCCAGTAGTACCGGACAAACCTATAATTCACCCCTCCACTTT; CDR3 protein: CASSTGQTYNSPLHF
D gene: TRBD2; clone size: few; V gene: TRBV28; J gene: TRBJ2-3; CDR3 DNA: TGTGCCAGCAGTCTTACTAGCGGGAGGATCGATGCAGATACGCAGTATTTT; CDR3 protein: CASSLTSGRIDADTQYF
D gene: .; clone size: .; V gene: TRBV18; J gene: TRBJ1-1; CDR3 DNA: TGTGCCAGCTCACCACCAAACGGGTACCGGAACACTGAAGCTTTCTTT; CDR3 protein: CASSPPNGYRNTEAFF
D gene: .; clone size: once; V gene: TRBV30; J gene: TRBJ1-5; CDR3 DNA: TGTGCCTGGAGTGTGGGCAGGGATCAGCCCCAGCATTTT; CDR3 protein: CAWSVGRDQPQHF
D gene: .; clone size: few; V gene: TRBV9; J gene: TRBJ1-1; CDR3 DNA: TGTGCCAGCAGCGTAGTTGCGGGGGGCTCTGAAGCTTTCTTT; CDR3 protein: CASSVVAGGSEAFF
D gene: .; clone size: .; V gene: TRBV2; J gene: TRBJ2-4; CDR3 DNA: TGTGCCAGCAGTGACCTCGTCCCCGCCAAAAACATTCAGTACTTC; CDR3 protein: CASSDLVPAKNIQYF
D gene: TRBD2; clone size: .; V gene: TRBV18; J gene: TRBJ2-1; CDR3 DNA: TGTGCCAGCTCAGCCAGTATAGCGGGAGGGCCCGACGAGCAGTTCTTC; CDR3 protein: CASSASIAGGPDEQFF
D gene: .; clone size: .; V gene: TRBV19; J gene: TRBJ1-5; CDR3 DNA: TGTGCCAGTAGTGATCGGAGGGGCGTAAATCAGCCCCAGCATTTT; CDR3 protein: CASSDRRGVNQPQHF
D gene: TRBD1; clone size: few; V gene: TRBV19; J gene: TRBJ2-7; CDR3 DNA: TGTGCCAGTACGGACAGGGGCTACGAGCAGTACTTC; CDR3 protein: CASTDRGYEQYF
D gene: .; clone size: .; V gene: TRBV18; J gene: TRBJ1-1; CDR3 DNA: TGTGCCAGCTCGGGGTCAGGGGTCGTTGAAGCTTTCTTT; CDR3 protein: CASSGSGVVEAFF
D gene: .; clone size: .; V gene: TRBV6-5; J gene: TRBJ2-7; CDR3 DNA: TGTGCCAGCAGCCCGGGGTCCTACGAGCAGTACTTC; CDR3 protein: CASSPGSYEQYF
D gene: .; clone size: .; V gene: TRBV28; J gene: TRBJ2-5; CDR3 DNA: TGTGCCAGCAGTCAACCAGGGGCCCAAGAGACCCAGTACTTC; CDR3 protein: CASSQPGAQETQYF
D gene: .; clone size: .; V gene: TRBV10-3; J gene: TRBJ1-6; CDR3 DNA: TGTGCCATCAGTGAGTGGACCCCGGGGAATTCACCCCTCCACTTT; CDR3 protein: CAISEWTPGNSPLHF
D gene: .; clone size: .; V gene: TRBV7-2; J gene: TRBJ2-4; CDR3 DNA: TGTGCCAGCAGCCCAGTCCTAGCCAAAAACATTCAGTACTTC; CDR3 protein: CASSPVLAKNIQYF
D gene: .; clone size: .; V gene: TRBV18; J gene: TRBJ1-6; CDR3 DNA: TGTGCCAGCTCACCGGGGGGAGGGGATTCACCCCTCCACTTT; CDR3 protein: CASSPGGGDSPLHF
D gene: TRBD1; clone size: .; V gene: TRBV7-2; J gene: TRBJ1-2; CDR3 DNA: TGTGCCAGCAGCCAGGACAGGGCTACGGTTGGCTACACCTTC; CDR3 protein: CASSQDRATVGYTF
D gene: .; clone size: .; V gene: TRBV5-6; J gene: TRBJ2-7; CDR3 DNA: TGTGCCAGCAGCCTCCGACAGCGACCACACTACGAGCAGTACTTC; CDR3 protein: CASSLRQRPHYEQYF
D gene: TRBD1; clone size: many; V gene: TRBV6-6; J gene: TRBJ1-5; CDR3 DNA: TGTGCCAGCAGCACCGACAGGGTAGGGAGTCAGCCCCAGCATTTT; CDR3 protein: CASSTDRVGSQPQHF
D gene: TRBD1; clone size: few; V gene: TRBV2; J gene: TRBJ1-1; CDR3 DNA: TGTGCCAGCAGTGTTAGACAGGGGGATAAAGCTTTCTTT; CDR3 protein: CASSVRQGDKAFF
D gene: .; clone size: once; V gene: TRBV7-2; J gene: TRBJ1-1; CDR3 DNA: TGTGCCAGCAGCCCTCGGGCAGGGCGGGAAGCTTTCTTT; CDR3 protein: CASSPRAGREAFF
D gene: TRBD2; clone size: .; V gene: TRBV3-1/TRBV3-2; J gene: TRBJ2-7; CDR3 DNA: TGTGCCAGCAGCCCCAAAATGGTGCTAGCGGGAGACACCTACGAGCAGTACTTC; CDR3 protein: CASSPKMVLAGDTYEQYF
D gene: .; clone size: .; V gene: TRBV27; J gene: TRBJ1-2; CDR3 DNA: TGTGCCAGCAGTTTTAGGGGGGGCTATGGCTACACCTTC; CDR3 protein: CASSFRGGYGYTF
D gene: TRBD1; clone size: .; V gene: TRBV18; J gene: TRBJ2-1; CDR3 DNA: TGTGCCAGTTCGGGACAGGGTTCCATCAATGAGCAGTTCTTC; CDR3 protein: CASSGQGSINEQFF
D gene: .; clone size: .; V gene: TRBV4-3; J gene: TRBJ1-2; CDR3 DNA: TGCGCCAGCAGTATAAGGTCGGCGGACTCCTATGGCTACACCTTC; CDR3 protein: CASSIRSADSYGYTF
D gene: .; clone size: .; V gene: TRBV18; J gene: TRBJ1-1; CDR3 DNA: TGTGCCAGCTCACCACCGGGGAGAAACACTGAAGCTTTCTTT; CDR3 protein: CASSPPGRNTEAFF
D gene: TRBD1; clone size: .; V gene: TRBV7-6; J gene: TRBJ2-7; CDR3 DNA: TGTGCCAGCAGCCCGTCCCTTCAGGGGGAGATATACTTC; CDR3 protein: CASSPSLQGEIYF
D gene: .; clone size: once; V gene: TRBV19; J gene: TRBJ1-1; CDR3 DNA: TGTGCCAGTAGTAGGACTGATGAAGCTTTCTTT; CDR3 protein: CASSRTDEAFF
D gene: .; clone size: .; V gene: TRBV28; J gene: TRBJ2-7; CDR3 DNA: TGTGCCAGCTCCGGGGGTTCCTACGAGCAGTACTTC; CDR3 protein: CASSGGSYEQYF
D gene: .; clone size: .; V gene: TRBV27; J gene: TRBJ2-7; CDR3 DNA: TGTGCCAGCAGCTCTTGGGCGGGAATCGGCGAGCAGTACTTC; CDR3 protein: CASSSWAGIGEQYF
D gene: .; clone size: .; V gene: TRBV2; J gene: TRBJ2-4; CDR3 DNA: TGTGCCAGCAGGAACAGGTTAGCCAAAAACATTCAGTACTTC; CDR3 protein: CASRNRLAKNIQYF
D gene: TRBD1; clone size: .; V gene: TRBV29-1; J gene: TRBJ1-1; CDR3 DNA: TGCAGCGCCGGACAGGTACTCACTGAAGCTTTCTTT; CDR3 protein: CSAGQVLTEAFF
D gene: TRBD2; clone size: few; V gene: TRBV6-5; J gene: TRBJ2-7; CDR3 DNA: TGTGCCAGCAGTCCTCGGCGCGGGAGGGTTGACGAGCAGTACTTC; CDR3 protein: CASSPRRGRVDEQYF
D gene: .; clone size: .; V gene: TRBV5-4; J gene: TRBJ1-1; CDR3 DNA: TGTGCCAGCAGCTTGGGAGGTCAAGGGGTTTTCAACACTGAAGCTTTCTTT; CDR3 protein: CASSLGGQGVFNTEAFF
D gene: .; clone size: .; V gene: TRBV27; J gene: TRBJ1-1; CDR3 DNA: TGTGCCAGCAGTTTACACGGGGAAACTGAAGCTTTCTTT; CDR3 protein: CASSLHGETEAFF
D gene: .; clone size: once; V gene: TRBV18; J gene: TRBJ2-3; CDR3 DNA: TGTGCCAGCTCACCAAGTAGGTCCCAGGGCACAGATACGCAGTATTTT; CDR3 protein: CASSPSRSQGTDTQYF
D gene: .; clone size: .; V gene: TRBV11-2; J gene: TRBJ1-1; CDR3 DNA: TGTGCCAGCACTTTGCGATTCCCAAGCTTAGGGGGGGTTCGGGCAGTGAACACTGAAGCTTTCTTT; CDR3 protein: CASTLRFPSLGGVRAVNTEAFF
D gene: .; clone size: .; V gene: TRBV19; J gene: TRBJ1-1; CDR3 DNA: TGTGCCAGTAGTCCCCGAAAGGGGGGGCAGAACACTGAAGCTTTCTTT; CDR3 protein: CASSPRKGGQNTEAFF
D gene: .; clone size: .; V gene: TRBV20-1; J gene: TRBJ2-7; CDR3 DNA: TGCAGTGCTAGTGCTAGCCGATCCTACGAGCAGTACTTC; CDR3 protein: CSASASRSYEQYF
D gene: .; clone size: .; V gene: TRBV18; J gene: TRBJ2-5; CDR3 DNA: TGTGCCAGCTCACCACAGACCAGGGGAAAAGAGACCCAGTACTTC; CDR3 protein: CASSPQTRGKETQYF
D gene: .; clone size: .; V gene: TRBV25-1; J gene: TRBJ2-2; CDR3 DNA: TGTGCCAGCAGTGAATCAGGCCGCACCGGGGAGCTGTTTTTT; CDR3 protein: CASSESGRTGELFF
D gene: .; clone size: .; V gene: TRBV6-2/TRBV6-3; J gene: TRBJ2-2; CDR3 DNA: TGTGCCAGCACCCCATGGGGGGAAGGCCTCACCGGGGAGCTGTTTTTT; CDR3 protein: CASTPWGEGLTGELFF
D gene: TRBD1; clone size: .; V gene: TRBV6-5; J gene: TRBJ1-2; CDR3 DNA: TGTGCCAGCAGTTCGGACAGGGGGGGCTATGGCTACACCTTC; CDR3 protein: CASSSDRGGYGYTF
D gene: .; clone size: .; V gene: TRBV7-9; J gene: TRBJ1-2; CDR3 DNA: TGTGCCAGCATCCTTTTGGGGGGTAGTCAATATGGCTACACCTTC; CDR3 protein: CASILLGGSQYGYTF
D gene: .; clone size: .; V gene: TRBV11-2; J gene: TRBJ2-2; CDR3 DNA: TGTGCCAGCAGCTTAGAGGGGAGAGCCTTGAACACCGGGGAGCTGTTTTTT; CDR3 protein: CASSLEGRALNTGELFF
D gene: .; clone size: .; V gene: TRBV11-2; J gene: TRBJ2-5; CDR3 DNA: TGTGCCAGCAGCTTAGGTGCGGTCCGGGGGGAGACCCAGTACTTC; CDR3 protein: CASSLGAVRGETQYF
D gene: TRBD1; clone size: .; V gene: TRBV6-5; J gene: TRBJ2-7; CDR3 DNA: TGTGCCAGCAGATGGACAGGGGGCTCCTACGAGCAGTACTTC; CDR3 protein: CASRWTGGSYEQYF
D gene: TRBD1; clone size: .; V gene: TRBV15; J gene: TRBJ1-2; CDR3 DNA: TGTGCCACCAGCAGAGATCAAGGGGGCGCAGGCTTAAATGGCTACACCTTC; CDR3 protein: CATSRDQGGAGLNGYTF
D gene: TRBD2; clone size: .; V gene: TRBV9; J gene: TRBJ2-7; CDR3 DNA: TGTGCCAGCAGCGTAGAACTAGCGGGCTACGAGCAGTACTTC; CDR3 protein: CASSVELAGYEQYF
D gene: .; clone size: once; V gene: TRBV24-1; J gene: TRBJ2-1; CDR3 DNA: TGTGCCACCAGTGACCCCCGGTTTCCCTTCCACAATGAGCAGTTCTTC; CDR3 protein: CATSDPRFPFHNEQFF
D gene: .; clone size: .; V gene: TRBV21-1; J gene: TRBJ2-7; CDR3 DNA: TGTGCCAGCAGCAAAAAAGGGGAGACAGGGTTCCCTTACGAGCAGTACTTC; CDR3 protein: CASSKKGETGFPYEQYF
D gene: .; clone size: .; V gene: TRBV19; J gene: TRBJ1-5; CDR3 DNA: TGTGCCAGTTGGGGAGGGAATAATCAGCCCCAGCATTTT; CDR3 protein: CASWGGNNQPQHF
D gene: .; clone size: .; V gene: TRBV18; J gene: TRBJ1-1; CDR3 DNA: TGTGCCAGCTCAGCCCTAACGGACACTGAAGCTTTCTTT; CDR3 protein: CASSALTDTEAFF
D gene: TRBD2; clone size: .; V gene: TRBV6-2/TRBV6-3; J gene: TRBJ2-7; CDR3 DNA: TGTGCCAGCAGTTACGCCAAAGTGCGCGGGGGGCTAACCTACGAGCAGTACTTC; CDR3 protein: CASSYAKVRGGLTYEQYF
D gene: .; clone size: .; V gene: TRBV2; J gene: TRBJ1-2; CDR3 DNA: TGTGCCAGCAGTGTAGGGGGAAGTGGGAGCTATGGCTACACCTTC; CDR3 protein: CASSVGGSGSYGYTF
D gene: .; clone size: .; V gene: TRBV7-8; J gene: TRBJ1-1; CDR3 DNA: TGTGCCAGCAGCCCTCGGACAGTTTATGAAGCTTTCTTT; CDR3 protein: CASSPRTVYEAFF
D gene: .; clone size: .; V gene: TRBV28; J gene: TRBJ1-2; CDR3 DNA: TGTGCCAGCAGTTCAGGGGCTAGCTATGGCTACACCTTC; CDR3 protein: CASSSGASYGYTF
D gene: .; clone size: .; V gene: TRBV7-2; J gene: TRBJ1-4; CDR3 DNA: TGTGCCAGCAGCTTTGCGGCAACTAATGAAAAACTGTTTTTT; CDR3 protein: CASSFAATNEKLFF
D gene: .; clone size: few; V gene: TRBV6-5; J gene: TRBJ2-2; CDR3 DNA: TGTGCCAGCATCCCGGGACTTCCGAACACCGGGGAGCTGTTTTTT; CDR3 protein: CASIPGLPNTGELFF
D gene: .; clone size: .; V gene: TRBV18; J gene: TRBJ1-2; CDR3 DNA: TGTGCCAGCTCACCGGAGGGCTATGGTGGCTACACCTTC; CDR3 protein: CASSPEGYGGYTF